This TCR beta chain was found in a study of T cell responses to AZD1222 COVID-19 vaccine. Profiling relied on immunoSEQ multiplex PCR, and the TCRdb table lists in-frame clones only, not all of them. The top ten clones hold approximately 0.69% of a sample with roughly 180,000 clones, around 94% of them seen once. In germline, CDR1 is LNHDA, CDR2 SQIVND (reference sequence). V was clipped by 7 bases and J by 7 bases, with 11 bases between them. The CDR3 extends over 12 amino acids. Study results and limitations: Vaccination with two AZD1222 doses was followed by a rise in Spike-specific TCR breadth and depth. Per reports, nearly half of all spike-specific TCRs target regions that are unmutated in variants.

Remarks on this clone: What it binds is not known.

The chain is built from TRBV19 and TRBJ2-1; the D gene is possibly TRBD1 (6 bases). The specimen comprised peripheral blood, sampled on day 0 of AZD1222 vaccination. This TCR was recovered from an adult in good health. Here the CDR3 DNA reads TGTGCCAGTAAGAGAACAGGGAATGAGCAGTTCTTC. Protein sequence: CASKRTGNEQFF.